The entry that follows covers one T cell receptor beta chain sequence. Antigen specificity is unknown. Germline V gives CDR1 SEHNR, CDR2 FQNEAQ (reference sequence). Trimming shortened V by 5 bases and J by 13 bases, and 12 bases separated the two germline ends. The CDR3 contains 11 residues. TCR beta sequencing was performed on blood CD8+ and CD4+ T cells. Reverse transcription of about 0.45 to 1 ug RNA was performed with random hexamers. Across 54 Vbeta and 13 Jbeta, TCR beta CDR3 was amplified with immunoSEQ multiplex PCR. TCRdb ran MiXCR on the immunoSEQ multiplex PCR reads and lists one entry per CDR3 protein. In the table there are about 430,000 distinct CDR3 sequences, approximately 85% of which are singletons. The entry originates in a study of CD8 T cells in Susac syndrome. Findings of the study overall: The study recognized that its TCR sequencing and HLA analysis covered a relatively small number of individuals.

This sequence originates from a human donor with multiple sclerosis. This sequence joins TRBV7-9 and TRBJ2-1; D is undetermined. The sequencing sample was made of CD8+ T cells from PBMCs. The chain's CDR3 is CASSKWGFQFF. In DNA, the CDR3 is TGTGCCAGCAGCAAATGGGGATTTCAGTTCTTC.